The 20 T cell receptor beta chains given below trace back to one sample, sequenced in a study of neurological immune-mediated disorders. TCRdb fed the 5' RACE reads into MiXCR, producing one record per CDR3 protein. The sample lists 55,000 to 75,000 distinct CDR3 sequences; around 5% were seen once. Sequencing was performed on PBMCs. Receptors originate from a human donor with multiple sclerosis. The donor label of this sample is uncertain.

This clonotype was seen at least ten times. This chain links TRBV5-1 with TRBJ1-6; D is unresolved. The CDR3 covers 16 residues. With 2 bases removed from V and 2 bases from J, the gap between germline ends came to 11 bases. Germline V gene data show CDR1 as SGHRS and CDR2 as YFSETQ. For the CDR3, the DNA is TGCGCCAGCAGCTTCCCGCCGGGCACCTATAATTCACCCCTCCACTTT. Translated: CASSFPPGTYNSPLHF. Based on the CDR3 plus reference TRBV5-1 and TRBJ1-6, the full variable domain is KAGVTQTPRYLIKTRGQQVTLSCSPISGHRSVSWYQQTPGQGLQFLFEYFSETQRNKGNFPGRFSGRQFSNSRSEMNVSTLELGDSALYLCASSFPPGTYNSPLHFGNGTRLTVT.

This clonotype was counted at least ten times. The gene calls are TRBV10-3 and TRBJ2-3; tentative D call: TRBD1 (5 bases). V was cut by 6 bases and J by 1 base, with 11 bases left in between. The CDR3 consists of 14 residues. Germline CDR1 is ENHRY and CDR2 is SYGVKD. The CDR3 bases are TGTGCCATCAGCGCAGGGTATGGCACAGATACGCAGTATTTT. Translation gives CAISAGYGTDTQYF.

This clonotype was detected a few times. The rearrangement links TRBV3-1 to TRBJ1-1; D possibly corresponds to TRBD1 (5 bases). Germline lookup yields CDR1 LGHDT and CDR2 YNNKEL (reference sequence). The CDR3 extends over 12 amino acids. V shed 1 base and J shed 7 bases, with 7 bases lying between them. The CDR3 loop is CASSQAGIEAFF. For the CDR3, the DNA is TGTGCCAGCAGCCAAGCAGGGATTGAAGCTTTCTTT.

This clonotype was counted many times. This chain joins TRBV5-1 and TRBJ1-2; no definite D call. Between the trimmed V and J ends, which lost 3 bases and 2 bases, there was a span of 14 bases. This CDR3 region has 15 residues. The germline CDR1 and CDR2 sequences are SGHRS and YFSETQ. Written as DNA, the CDR3 is TGCGCCAGCAGCTCCTCGGGCAGCCAAAACTATGGCTACACCTTC. Protein sequence: CASSSSGSQNYGYTF.

In this sample, this clonotype turned up many times. The J gene is TRBJ2-1, the V gene TRBV12-3 or TRBV12-4; 8 nucleotides align to TRBD2. V lost 4 bases, J lost 6 bases, and 8 bases stayed unmatched. This CDR3 contains 15 residues. As DNA, the CDR3 is TGTGCCAGCAGTTCTACTAGCGGCGCCCTCAATGAGCAGTTCTTC. This translates into CASSSTSGALNEQFF.

This clonotype showed up many times. For the CDR3, the DNA is TGCGCCAGCAGCACTGGGACAGGGGCCTACAATGAGCAGTTCTTC. It is translated as CASSTGTGAYNEQFF. The chain combines TRBV5-1 with TRBJ2-1; 10 bases map to TRBD1. Trimming cost V 4 bases and J 2 bases; bases outside gene matches: 3. CDR3 length: 15 residues. CDR1 is SGHRS, CDR2 YFSETQ, per germline.

In its sample, this clonotype was seen many times. The genes are TRBV6-1 and TRBJ2-4; perhaps D is TRBD1 or TRBD2 (6 bases each). CDR1 is MNHNS and CDR2 is SASEGT in the germline V gene. The CDR3 runs to 19 residues. Trimming stripped 0 bases from V and 0 bases from J, with 18 bases between. The CDR3 DNA sequence: TGTGCCAGCAGTGAAGCGTCGGGGGTGGACAGACTAGCCAAAAACATTCAGTACTTC. Translating it yields CASSEASGVDRLAKNIQYF.

This clonotype was found many times. The genes are TRBV5-1 and TRBJ2-2; D not certain. Trimming removed 7 bases at V and 1 base at J, with 14 bases between. Germline V CDR1 and CDR2: SGHRS, YFSETQ. This CDR3 is built from 15 residues. The CDR3 coding sequence is TGCGCCAGCGCCCCCAGGTCACAGAACACCGGGGAGCTGTTTTTT. Its translation: CASAPRSQNTGELFF.

The chain has TRBV5-1 and TRBJ1-3; 9 bases are shared with TRBD1. Germline lookup yields CDR1 SGHRS and CDR2 YFSETQ. CDR3 length equals 17 residues. The V gene end was trimmed by 4 bases and the J gene end by 0 bases; junction bases not matched to a gene: 8. CDR3 nucleotide sequence: TGCGCCAGCAGCCCCACCTTGACAGGGGGCTCTGGAAACACCATATATTTT. This sequence encodes CASSPTLTGGSGNTIYF.

This clonotype was counted ten times or more. J is TRBJ2-3 and V is TRBV10-3; TRBD1 is a possible D gene (5 bases). The germline gives CDR1 ENHRY, CDR2 SYGVKD. Deletions cut 0 bases from V and 0 bases from J, with 10 bases between. This CDR3 contains 16 residues. The CDR3 protein is CAISESQDSSTDTQYF. The CDR3 DNA reads as TGTGCCATCAGTGAGTCACAGGATTCTAGCACAGATACGCAGTATTTT.

This clonotype has at least ten counts. The chain combines TRBV13 with TRBJ2-1; D tentatively fits TRBD1 or TRBD2 (7 bases each). CDR1 and CDR2 from the germline V gene are PRHDT and FYEKMQ (reference sequence). The CDR3 extends over 15 amino acids. Trimming took off 6 bases at V and 2 bases at J, with 14 bases between the two ends. CDR3: CASSSGGAPYNEQFF. CDR3 nucleotides: TGTGCCAGCAGTTCAGGGGGGGCGCCCTACAATGAGCAGTTCTTC.

This clonotype was seen repeatedly, ten times or more. The V call is TRBV13, the J call TRBJ2-1; D is possibly TRBD1 (6 bases). The germline V gene encodes CDR1 PRHDT and CDR2 FYEKMQ (reference sequence). The CDR3 sequence is 19 residues long. The V end lost 4 bases, the J end lost 0 bases, and 22 bases lay between the germline ends. Written as DNA, the CDR3 is TGTGCCAGCAGCTCCTTGCCCTGGGGGCCCGGGATCTCCTACAATGAGCAGTTCTTC. The encoded protein is CASSSLPWGPGISYNEQFF. Looking up the rest from reference TRBV13 and TRBJ2-1 gives the full variable domain: AAGVIQSPRHLIKEKRETATLKCYPIPRHDTVYWYQQGPGQDPQFLISFYEKMQSDKGSIPDRFSAQQFSDYHSELNMSSLELGDSALYFCASSSLPWGPGISYNEQFFGPGTRLTVL.

This clonotype occurred many times. The genes are TRBV20-1 and TRBJ2-1; D gene uncertain. V was trimmed by 5 bases and J by 7 bases, leaving 9 bases between them. The CDR3 covers 11 residues. CDR1 is DFQATT, CDR2 SNEGSKA, per germline (reference sequence). The CDR3 nucleotides are TGCAGTGCTGGCACCGGTAATGAGCAGTTCTTC. Protein product: CSAGTGNEQFF.

At least ten counts were recorded for this clonotype. The chain is built from TRBV5-1 and TRBJ2-3; no reliable D call. Germline values: CDR1 SGHRS, CDR2 YFSETQ. The ends were cut back, 1 base at V and 2 bases at J, with 5 bases in the middle. The CDR3 has 13 residues. The chain's CDR3 is CASSLPNTDTQYF. The CDR3 nucleotides read TGCGCCAGCAGCTTGCCTAACACAGATACGCAGTATTTT.

The table lists this clonotype with many counts. The J gene is TRBJ1-4, the V gene TRBV5-5, with D uncertain. V lost 2 bases to trimming and J lost 8 bases, with 16 bases between them. The germline V gene encodes CDR1 SGHKS and CDR2 YYEKEE (reference sequence). The CDR3 is 15 amino acids. The CDR3 is CASSLGPSVGEKLFF. The CDR3, as DNA: TGTGCCAGCAGCTTAGGACCATCGGTTGGAGAAAAACTGTTTTTT.

This clonotype was found many times. V gene TRBV5-1 combines with J gene TRBJ2-1; D is unclear. CDR1 is SGHRS, CDR2 YFSETQ, per germline. The ends were cut back, 0 bases at V and 7 bases at J, with 8 bases in the middle. The CDR3 spans 13 residues. The CDR3 nucleotides are TGCGCCAGCAGCTTGGTTAGTTTTAATGAGCAGTTCTTC. Translated, it gives CASSLVSFNEQFF.

Within the sample, this clonotype is medium-sized. V usage is TRBV7-9 and J usage is TRBJ1-1; a weak D match, TRBD1 (6 bases). Germline assignment: CDR1 SEHNR and CDR2 FQNEAQ (reference sequence). The V end was cut by 1 base, the J end by 3 bases, with 9 bases between. This CDR3 has 14 residues. Here the CDR3 reads CASSLGGGYTEAFF. The CDR3 bases are TGTGCCAGCAGCTTAGGAGGGGGATACACTGAAGCTTTCTTT.

This clonotype has a handful of counts. J is TRBJ1-5 and V is TRBV5-1; 9 bases map to TRBD1. Germline loops: CDR1 SGHRS, CDR2 YFSETQ. This CDR3 is built from 18 residues. V lost 4 bases to trimming and J lost 2 bases; unmatched junction nucleotides: 13. The DNA for the CDR3 is TGCGCCAGCAGCCCCCAACCCGGGACAGGGACCGGCAATCAGCCCCAGCATTTT. Its protein product is CASSPQPGTGTGNQPQHF.

This clonotype occurred many times. V gene TRBV5-1 combines with J gene TRBJ1-2; 10 nucleotides align to TRBD1. V dropped 4 bases and J dropped 7; count of bases not matched to a gene: 7. Germline-derived CDR1 and CDR2 are SGHRS and YFSETQ. The CDR3 is made up of 14 amino acids. CDR3: CASSPRQGAGGYTF. DNA for the CDR3: TGCGCCAGCAGCCCAAGACAGGGGGCCGGTGGCTACACCTTC.

The chain uses TRBV20-1 and TRBJ1-6; the D gene is possibly TRBD1 (5 bases). CDR3 length: 16 residues. The V end lost 5 bases, the J end lost 3 bases, and 17 bases lay between the germline ends. CDR1 and CDR2 (germline): DFQATT, SNEGSKA (reference sequence). The CDR3, as DNA: TGCAGTGCTCTTTGGCGGGGGAGCAACTATAATTCACCCCTCCACTTT. Its translation: CSALWRGSNYNSPLHF.